Below, 25 T cell receptor beta chains from the same sample are listed, as sequenced in a study of cytotoxic CD8 clonotypes in ibrutinib-treated CLL. Repertoires were generated with immunoSEQ multiplex PCR, while TCRdb's copy carries only in-frame clones and drops some. Among around 42,000 clones listed, 60% to 70% were seen once. The source material was PBMCs, sampled after 24 months of ibrutinib treatment. These TCRs come from a human donor with chronic lymphocytic leukemia.

The V gene is TRBV29-1, the J gene TRBJ1-5, with no clear D. In germline, CDR1 is SQVTM, CDR2 ANQGSEA. The CDR3 covers 15 residues. With 5 bases removed from V and 0 bases from J, the gap between germline ends came to 14 bases. CDR3 residues: CSVLTPSNSNQPQHF. CDR3 DNA: TGCAGCGTTTTGACTCCTTCTAATAGCAATCAGCCCCAGCATTTT.

The sample holds a few counts of this clone. The chain links TRBV5-1 to TRBJ1-1; unclear D gene. Germline V gene sequence: CDR1 SGHRS, CDR2 YFSETQ. The CDR3 is 15 amino acids. V was clipped by 4 bases and J by 1 base, with 14 bases between them. The CDR3 region is CASSPEVGRNTEAFF. The DNA for the CDR3 is TGCGCCAGCAGCCCGGAGGTAGGGCGGAACACTGAAGCTTTCTTT.

This clone showed up just once. The rearrangement links TRBV29-1 to TRBJ2-1; no clear D. Germline CDR1 and CDR2: SQVTM and ANQGSEA. The CDR3 runs to 13 residues. V lost 3 bases and J 10 bases, leaving 16 bases between the germline ends. The CDR3 protein is CSVDGPGLGEQFF. The CDR3 bases are TGCAGCGTTGATGGCCCAGGATTGGGAGAGCAGTTCTTC.

The chain joins TRBV9 to TRBJ2-3; 8 bases are a match to TRBD2. The CDR3 consists of 16 residues. The germline V gene encodes CDR1 SGDLS and CDR2 YYNGEE. Germline trimming cut 0 bases from V and 3 bases from J; bases unmatched to any gene: 6. CDR3 bases: TGTGCCAGCAGCGTAGAATGGACTAGCTTGACAGATACGCAGTATTTT. This codes for CASSVEWTSLTDTQYF.

The rearrangement joins TRBV6-1 to TRBJ2-3; the match to TRBD1 covers 8 bases. The CDR3 has 15 amino acids. V was pared by 7 bases and J by 4 bases, with 10 bases of the junction left unmatched. CDR1 is MNHNS and CDR2 is SASEGT in the germline V gene. CDR3: CASKQGGGKSDTQYF. DNA for the CDR3: TGTGCCAGCAAACAGGGGGGTGGGAAGTCAGATACGCAGTATTTT.

V is TRBV28 and J is TRBJ2-5; 8 bases agree with TRBD1. Germline V gives CDR1 MDHEN, CDR2 SYDVKM. Unmatched junction bases numbered 6, after V lost 7 bases and J lost 5 bases. The CDR3 has 13 residues. The CDR3 DNA reads TGTGCCAGCATGCAGGGGGCCCGGGAGACCCAGTACTTC. It specifies CASMQGARETQYF.

The gene calls are TRBV30 and TRBJ2-2; 10 positions match TRBD2. CDR3 size: 20 residues. Germline assignment: CDR1 GTSNPN and CDR2 SVGIG (reference sequence). The V gene end was trimmed by 0 bases and the J gene end by 3 bases; junction bases not matched to a gene: 16. CDR3 nucleotide sequence: TGTGCCTGGAGTGTCTTTTGGGGACTAGCGCTTTCCCGGGACACCGGGGAGCTGTTTTTT. Its protein is CAWSVFWGLALSRDTGELFF.

The V and J genes are TRBV5-1 and TRBJ1-4; D perhaps matches TRBD1 (5 bases). Germline lookup yields CDR1 SGHRS and CDR2 YFSETQ. Trimming removed 4 bases from V and 7 bases from J, with 14 bases in between. The CDR3 has 14 residues. CDR3 nucleotides: TGCGCCAGCAGCGAGGGGTATCTGGGTGAAAAACTGTTTTTT. This sequence encodes CASSEGYLGEKLFF.

J is TRBJ2-3 and V is TRBV19; TRBD1 matches at 11 bases. Germline V gene sequence: CDR1 LNHDA, CDR2 SQIVND (reference sequence). The CDR3 extends over 16 amino acids. Trimming took 4 bases from V and 4 from J; bases not matched to a gene: 7. The CDR3 DNA sequence: TGTGCCAGTAGTACTCCCCGGGACAGGGGGTCAGATACGCAGTATTTT. Protein: CASSTPRDRGSDTQYF.

The V and J genes are TRBV9 and TRBJ1-1; no clear D gene. This CDR3 is built from 13 residues. The V gene's germline CDR1 is SGDLS and CDR2 YYNGEE. V lost 4 bases and J 1 base, leaving 8 bases between the germline ends. The CDR3 sequence: CASSFDRNTEAFF. The CDR3, as DNA: TGTGCCAGCAGCTTCGATAGGAACACTGAAGCTTTCTTT.

J is TRBJ2-2 and V is TRBV18; 9 bases are a match to TRBD1. This CDR3 has 17 residues. Germline V CDR1 and CDR2: KGHSH, LQKENI. Trimming took 2 bases from V and 3 from J; bases not matched to a gene: 7. This CDR3 reads CASSPIQQGADTGELFF. The CDR3 bases are TGTGCCAGCTCACCAATACAACAGGGGGCGGACACCGGGGAGCTGTTTTTT.

This sequence joins TRBV7-9 and TRBJ2-3, with D perhaps TRBD2 (6 bases). The CDR3 extends over 16 amino acids. Trimming left V 3 bases short and J 3 bases short, with 16 bases between. Germline lookup yields CDR1 SEHNR and CDR2 FQNEAQ (reference sequence). The CDR3 DNA reads TGTGCCAGCAGCTTTGCGGGATATGTTTGGACAGATACGCAGTATTTT. Protein: CASSFAGYVWTDTQYF.

The J gene is TRBJ2-7, the V gene TRBV4-1; no clear D gene. With 0 bases removed from V and 5 bases from J, the gap between germline ends came to 17 bases. This CDR3 comprises 16 residues. CDR1 MGHRA and CDR2 YSYEKL come from the germline V gene. The CDR3: CASSQDPPSRWDEQYF. CDR3 coding DNA: TGCGCCAGCAGCCAAGATCCCCCCAGCCGGTGGGACGAGCAGTACTTC.

V gene TRBV7-2 combines with J gene TRBJ1-5, with a possible D match to TRBD1 (5 bases). The V gene's germline CDR1 is SGHTA and CDR2 FQGNSA. The V end was cut by 4 bases, the J end by 9 bases, with 13 bases between. The CDR3 has 13 amino acids. CDR3 DNA sequence: TGTGCCAGCAGCTCCAATCCAGGGTGGCCCCAGCATTTT. This translates into CASSSNPGWPQHF. The full variable domain, its missing parts supplied by reference TRBV7-2 and TRBJ1-5, is GAGVSQSPSNKVTEKGKDVELRCDPISGHTALYWYRQSLGQGLEFLIYFQGNSAPDKSGLPSDRFSAERTGGSVSTLTIQRTQQEDSAVYLCASSSNPGWPQHFGDGTRLSIL.

This chain links TRBV27 with TRBJ2-1; D is perhaps TRBD1 (6 bases). Germline V gives CDR1 MNHEY, CDR2 SMNVEV (reference sequence). CDR3 length: 14 amino acids. Trimming left V 6 bases short and J 6 bases short, with 15 bases between. The CDR3 coding sequence is TGTGCCAGCAGACACACAGGGTGGGGCAATGAGCAGTTCTTC. Translated, it gives CASRHTGWGNEQFF.

CDR3 loop: CASSLAIVNTEAFF. The CDR3 bases are TGTGCCAGCAGCTTGGCCATTGTGAACACTGAAGCTTTCTTT. J is TRBJ1-1 and V is TRBV5-4; D is undetermined. Germline loops: CDR1 SGHNT, CDR2 YYREEE (reference sequence). The length of the CDR3 is 14 residues. V was shortened by 0 bases and J by 0 bases, with 6 bases between the two germline ends. Full variable domain (remainder filled in from reference TRBV5-4 and TRBJ1-1): ETGVTQSPTHLIKTRGQQVTLRCSSQSGHNTVSWYQQALGQGPQFIFQYYREEENGRGNFPPRFSGLQFPNYSSELNVNALELDDSALYLCASSLAIVNTEAFFGQGTRLTVV.

In its sample, this clone was seen many times. CDR3: CATHVANSNYGYTF. CDR3 coding DNA: TGTGCCACCCACGTTGCAAACAGTAACTATGGCTACACCTTC. V and J are TRBV19 and TRBJ1-2; no reliable D call. The CDR3 is 14 amino acids. With 10 bases removed from V and 1 base from J, the gap between germline ends came to 16 bases. CDR1 is LNHDA, CDR2 SQIVND, per germline (reference sequence).

This clone was observed a handful of times. This chain links TRBV6-1 with TRBJ1-2; the D is unclear. This CDR3 is built from 11 residues. Trimming removed 8 bases from V and 10 bases from J, with 14 bases in between. CDR1 and CDR2 from the germline V gene are MNHNS and SASEGT. The CDR3 DNA reads as TGTGCCAGCCGGCACAATGGCGACTACACCTTC. Protein: CASRHNGDYTF.

This chain joins TRBV19 and TRBJ1-2; 8 nucleotides match TRBD1. Per germline, CDR1 LNHDA and CDR2 SQIVND (reference sequence). Trimming took 6 bases from V and 7 from J; bases not matched to a gene: 7. The CDR3 runs to 13 residues. CDR3 in amino acids: CASSEDRAGGYTF. CDR3 in DNA: TGTGCCAGTAGCGAGGACAGGGCCGGTGGCTACACCTTC.

At least ten counts were recorded for this clone. The chain has TRBV28 and TRBJ1-6; D uncertain. Germline V gives CDR1 MDHEN, CDR2 SYDVKM. The CDR3 totals 14 residues. The ends were cut back, 5 bases at V and 9 bases at J, with 14 bases in the middle. The CDR3 DNA sequence: TGTGCCAGCAGTACACAAGGGTACGGTTCACCCCTCCACTTT. It is translated as CASSTQGYGSPLHF.

The chain recombines TRBV6-6 with TRBJ2-3; unclear D gene. Germline V CDR1 and CDR2: MNHNY, SVGAGI (reference sequence). CDR3 length: 13 amino acids. The V end lost 6 bases, the J end lost 5 bases, and 12 bases lay between the germline ends. CDR3 residues: CASSLRVEDTQYF. The CDR3 DNA reads as TGTGCCAGCAGCCTACGGGTTGAAGATACGCAGTATTTT.

This clone is categorized as medium-sized. V is TRBV27 and J is TRBJ1-6; 10 positions match TRBD1. CDR1 is MNHEY and CDR2 is SMNVEV in the germline V gene (reference sequence). The CDR3 is 16 residues long. Trimming took 4 bases from V and 4 from J; bases not matched to a gene: 4. The CDR3, as DNA: TGTGCCAGCAGTTCCGGGACAGGGGTTTATAATTCACCCCTCCACTTT. Translated, it gives CASSSGTGVYNSPLHF.

The rearrangement uses TRBV27 and TRBJ2-2; 8 bases agree with TRBD1. This CDR3 spans 17 amino acids. J was trimmed by 4 bases and V by 3 bases; bases with no gene match: 10. Per germline, CDR1 MNHEY and CDR2 SMNVEV (reference sequence). The CDR3 region has the DNA TGTGCCAGCAGTTTTTTCGGGGCAGGGGGCGTCACCGGGGAGCTGTTTTTT. It yields the protein CASSFFGAGGVTGELFF.

The chain carries TRBV6-6 and TRBJ2-1; no definite D call. V was clipped by 6 bases and J by 5 bases, with 11 bases between them. Germline V gene sequence: CDR1 MNHNY, CDR2 SVGAGI (reference sequence). The CDR3 covers 13 residues. The CDR3 coding sequence is TGTGCCAGCAGCACCGGACGCAACAATGAGCAGTTCTTC. As protein: CASSTGRNNEQFF.

The chain combines TRBV6-1 with TRBJ1-5; no definite D call. Germline CDR1 is MNHNS and CDR2 is SASEGT. V was cut by 2 bases and J by 6 bases, with 11 bases left in between. CDR3 length: 14 amino acids. CDR3 sequence: CASSESPRGQPQHF. The CDR3 DNA sequence: TGTGCCAGCAGTGAATCCCCACGCGGTCAGCCCCAGCATTTT.